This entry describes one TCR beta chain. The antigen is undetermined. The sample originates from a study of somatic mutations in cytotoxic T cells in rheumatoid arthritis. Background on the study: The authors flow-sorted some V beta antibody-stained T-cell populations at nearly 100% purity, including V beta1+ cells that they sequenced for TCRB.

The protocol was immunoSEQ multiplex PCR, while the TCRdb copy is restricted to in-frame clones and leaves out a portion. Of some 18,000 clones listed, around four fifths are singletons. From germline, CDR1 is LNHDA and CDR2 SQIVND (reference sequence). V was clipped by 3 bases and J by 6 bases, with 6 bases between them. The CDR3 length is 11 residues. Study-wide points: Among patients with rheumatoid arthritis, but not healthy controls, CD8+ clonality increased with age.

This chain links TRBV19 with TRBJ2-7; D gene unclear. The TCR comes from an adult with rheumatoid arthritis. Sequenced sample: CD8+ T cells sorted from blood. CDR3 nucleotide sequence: TGTGCCAGTAGTATCGGCGTCGAGCAGTACTTC. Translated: CASSIGVEQYF.